The clone carrying this T cell receptor (beta chain) was detected a few times. Antigen unknown. The data originate from a study of early T cells in non-severe SARS-CoV-2 infection. Across the study: Alpha and beta chains were unpaired, from unsorted whole-blood bulk RNA.

General observations from the study: The study's VDJdb matching favored anti-spike CD8 responses and missed private and CD4 specificities.

Each cDNA molecule carried a unique molecular identifier. MiXCR, run by TCRdb on the 5' RACE reads, gives a single entry per CDR3 protein. Of around 100,000 distinct CDR3 sequences detected, around 13% appear once; the ten largest clones hold about 5.7%. This clonotype was sampled from an adult who was a healthcare worker with PCR-confirmed SARS-CoV-2 infection or an uninfected control (not recorded which). Specimen: whole blood.

The CDR3 bases are TGCGCCAGCAGCCCAGTTGGCAGGGGAACAGATACGCAGTATTTT. This translates into CASSPVGRGTDTQYF. This sequence joins TRBV5-1 and TRBJ2-3, with D perhaps TRBD1 (6 bases). The germline V gene encodes CDR1 SGHRS and CDR2 YFSETQ. This CDR3 has 15 residues. The V gene lost 4 bases and the J gene lost 3 bases, with 15 bases spanning the gap. Filled out from reference TRBV5-1 and TRBJ2-3, the complete variable domain reads KAGVTQTPRYLIKTRGQQVTLSCSPISGHRSVSWYQQTPGQGLQFLFEYFSETQRNKGNFPGRFSGRQFSNSRSEMNVSTLELGDSALYLCASSPVGRGTDTQYFGPGTRLTVL.